The present T cell receptor (beta chain) was sequenced within a study of vaccination and CD4 T cells after COVID-19. About the research overall: After nasal swab PCR-confirmed SARS-CoV-2, 8 to 10 convalescents had mild disease and one severe.

Germline assignment: CDR1 MNHEY and CDR2 SVGAGI. The length of the CDR3 is 18 residues. The trim removed 0 bases at V and 8 bases at J, leaving 12 bases unmatched. Sequencing of DNA taken from cultured CD4+ T cells relied on the Oncomine TCR Beta short-read assay. TCRdb re-called the PCR reads through MiXCR, storing one row per CDR3 protein. The data hold about 17,000 distinct CDR3 sequences, with about 40% observed a single time. The treatment: approximately nine-day PBMC culture with coronavirus spike peptide pools or control peptides (ViraFEST assay). To note about this clonotype: What it recognizes is unknown.

The sequence was collected from a human donor who had recovered from COVID-19. The sequenced sample was CD4+ T cells from blood, cultured in vitro. V is TRBV6-5 and J is TRBJ2-1; TRBD2 matches at 11 bases. CDR3: CASSYSAGLAGGGDEQFF. The CDR3 region has the DNA TGTGCCAGCAGTTACTCGGCCGGGCTAGCGGGAGGCGGGGATGAGCAGTTCTTC.